This T cell receptor (beta chain) was recovered during a study of response to subunit inactivated influenza vaccine. Germline lookup yields CDR1 SGHRS and CDR2 YFSETQ. This CDR3 region has 14 residues. Study results and caveats: The authors proposed limited new T cell recruitment per seasonal influenza vaccination.

Many counts were recorded for this clonotype. Antigen specificity is unknown. The junction and the germline gene differ at one end; a read error may be behind it. TCRdb processed the RT-PCR reads anew with MiXCR; each CDR3 protein has one entry. Counted here are about 650,000 distinct CDR3 sequences, 15% to 18% occurring once; the ten biggest clones make up roughly 12%. The sequence was obtained from a man in his forties or fifties who received an inactivated influenza vaccine. V is TRBV5-1 and J is TRBJ2-3, with TRBD1 matching over 7 bases. Sequencing used PBMCs from blood, obtained about 11 days after vaccination. The CDR3 loop reads CASSRGTSTDTQYF. CDR3 nucleotides: TGTGCCAGCAGCAGGGGGACGAGCACAGATACGCAGTATTTT. Combining the CDR3 with reference TRBV5-1 and TRBJ2-3 gives the whole variable domain KAGVTQTPRYLIKTRGQQVTLSCSPISGHRSVSWYQQTPGQGLQFLFEYFSETQRNKGNFPGRFSGRQFSNSRSEMNVSTLELGDSALYLCASSRGTSTDTQYFGPGTRLTVL.